Given below is one T cell receptor (beta chain) in context. The CDR3 has 14 residues. Per the germline V gene, CDR1 is KGHSH and CDR2 is LQKENI. Trimming removed 3 bases at V and 8 bases at J, with 16 bases between. These data are taken from a study of blood T cell repertoires in COVID-19. Per the authors' pipeline: Amplification with reference gene primers provided the estimates of nucleated cell counts. The method was immunoSEQ multiplex PCR; TCRdb's version includes in-frame clones alone and lacks a portion of them. The V and J calls and clone size are taken from that table; D and trimming were inferred from the DNA. The sample consists of roughly 250,000 clones, approximately 90% of them appearing once.

This clonotype originated in a woman aged 18-29 years who had recovered from COVID-19. This sequence joins TRBV18 and TRBJ1-2; TRBD1 might be the D (5 bases). Input material: PBMCs or T cells enriched from blood (not recorded which). The CDR3 DNA is TGTGCCAGCTCACCCCGACGGACGGGGGAAGGCTACACCTTC. Translation: CASSPRRTGEGYTF. Together with reference TRBV18 and TRBJ1-2, the CDR3 gives the full variable domain: NAGVMQNPRHLVRRRGQEARLRCSPMKGHSHVYWYRQLPEEGLKFMVYLQKENIIDESGMPKERFSAEFPKEGPSILRIQQVVRGDSAAYFCASSPRRTGEGYTFGSGTRLTVV.